This T cell receptor (beta chain) was identified in a study of blood T cell repertoires in COVID-19. Study information: The origin of the acute and convalescent COVID-19 samples was the United States, Italy and Spain. Sample material is recorded as cDNA or gDNA derived from T cells, B-cell-depleted T cells, or PBMCs.

Per the original methods: Nucleated cell counts were estimated from reference gene primer amplification. Measured with immunoSEQ multiplex PCR; TCRdb has only the in-frame clones, and not every one. V, J and clone size reflect that table, while D and trimming were determined from the DNA. This sample has some 110,000 clones; about 89% occur once, and the top ten carry roughly 4.5%. V was shortened by 4 bases and J by 6 bases, with 13 bases between the two germline ends. The CDR3 has 14 amino acids. CDR1 is MNHEY and CDR2 is SVGEGT in the germline V gene. The rearrangement joins TRBV6-2 or TRBV6-3 to TRBJ2-1; D remains unclear. The TCR originated in a man aged 35 to 55 with acute or convalescent COVID-19. The sample consisted of peripheral blood. The CDR3 reads CASSFRVTGNEQFF. Written as DNA, the CDR3 is TGTGCCAGCAGTTTCCGGGTTACTGGCAATGAGCAGTTCTTC.